Included here is one T cell receptor (beta chain) sequence, with context. Its target is not known. This record belongs to a study of blood T cells in healthy people across ages. Study-wide findings and caveats: Diversity figures based on one million T cells were deemed too low.

Germline CDR1 is MNHEY and CDR2 is SMNVEV (reference sequence). The V end lost 9 bases, the J end lost 1 base, and 13 bases lay between the germline ends. The CDR3 loop spans 13 amino acids. A second about 6 to 12 cycle PCR used barcoded and J-beta primers. A single record per CDR3 protein comes from TCRdb applying MiXCR to the 5' RACE reads. The data contain 1.8 million or so distinct CDR3 sequences, roughly 43% of them singletons. The receptor's source is a human donor in good health. This rearrangement joins TRBV27 to TRBJ2-7, with D tentatively TRBD1 (6 bases). The sequencing sample was made of blood. The CDR3 spells CARIQQGSYEQYF. The CDR3 nucleotides read TGTGCCAGAATCCAACAGGGATCCTACGAGCAGTACTTC.